Listed below are T cell receptor beta chains from one sample, sequenced in a study of blood T cells in healthy people across ages. TCRdb reprocessed the 5' RACE reads via MiXCR and lists one record per CDR3 protein. The sample records around 750,000 distinct CDR3 sequences, less than 70% being singletons. What was sequenced was blood. All receptors derive from a man at least 80 years old in good health. Each CDR3 is given with its conserved first and last residue. Each record gives: CDR3 length, D gene, J gene, clone size, V gene, CDR3 DNA, CDR3 protein. A D gene is named only where the DNA matches it firmly. The listing skips clone size in some rows; elsewhere it reads once, few, many or a size class.

CDR3 length: 16
D gene: TRBD2
J gene: TRBJ2-3
clone size: -
V gene: TRBV6-1
CDR3 DNA: TGTGCCAGCATCGATGAAGGACTAGCTCGGCACAGATACGCGTATTTT
CDR3 protein: CASIDEGLARHRYAYF

CDR3 length: 14
D gene: TRBD1
J gene: TRBJ2-7
clone size: -
V gene: TRBV18
CDR3 DNA: TGTGCCAGCTCTGAAAAGACAGGGCCCTACGAGCAGTACTTC
CDR3 protein: CASSEKTGPYEQYF

CDR3 length: 18
D gene: TRBD2
J gene: TRBJ2-5
clone size: -
V gene: TRBV4-1
CDR3 DNA: TGCGCCAGCAGCCACGGGACTAGCGGGAGCGGGAGTCGAGAGACCCAGTACTTC
CDR3 protein: CASSHGTSGSGSRETQYF

CDR3 length: 15
D gene: TRBD2
J gene: TRBJ2-1
clone size: -
V gene: TRBV20-1
CDR3 DNA: TGCAGTGCTAGGGGGACTAGCGGGGTGTACAATGAGCAGTTCTTC
CDR3 protein: CSARGTSGVYNEQFF

CDR3 length: 15
D gene: TRBD2
J gene: TRBJ2-1
clone size: -
V gene: TRBV5-1
CDR3 DNA: TGCGCCAGCAGCTTGAGGCCTAGCGGTAACAATGAGCAGTTCTTC
CDR3 protein: CASSLRPSGNNEQFF

CDR3 length: 16
D gene: -
J gene: TRBJ1-4
clone size: -
V gene: TRBV5-1
CDR3 DNA: TGCGCCAGCAGCCTGAGGGACGGAGCGACTAATGAAAAACTGTTTTTT
CDR3 protein: CASSLRDGATNEKLFF

CDR3 length: 15
D gene: -
J gene: TRBJ2-1
clone size: few
V gene: TRBV5-1
CDR3 DNA: TGCGCCAGCAGCCGGGACTCGGGCTCCTACAATGAGCAGTTCTTC
CDR3 protein: CASSRDSGSYNEQFF

CDR3 length: 15
D gene: -
J gene: TRBJ2-7
clone size: -
V gene: TRBV5-1
CDR3 DNA: TGCGCCAGCAGAGCCGGGGGCACCAGCTCCTACGAGCAGTACTTC
CDR3 protein: CASRAGGTSSYEQYF

CDR3 length: 15
D gene: -
J gene: TRBJ2-3
clone size: once
V gene: TRBV2
CDR3 DNA: TGTGCCAGCAGTGAACAGGGCCCGTTAGGAGATACGCAGTATTTT
CDR3 protein: CASSEQGPLGDTQYF

CDR3 length: 14
D gene: TRBD1
J gene: TRBJ2-7
clone size: few
V gene: TRBV20-1
CDR3 DNA: TGCAGTGCTGGCCGGGACAGGGAAGGTTACGAGCAGTACTTC
CDR3 protein: CSAGRDREGYEQYF

CDR3 length: 13
D gene: TRBD1
J gene: TRBJ1-2
clone size: few
V gene: TRBV19
CDR3 DNA: TGTGCCAGTAGTGCTACAGGGGCGTATGGCTACACCTTC
CDR3 protein: CASSATGAYGYTF